This TCR beta chain was captured by sequencing in a study of blood T cell repertoires in COVID-19. Study information: Sample material is recorded as cDNA or gDNA derived from T cells, B-cell-depleted T cells, or PBMCs.

The participants were between about 18 and 95 years old and came from under 25 US areas. Participant reports of clinical history set cohort assignment. CDR1 and CDR2 (germline): SNHLY, FYNNEI. V gave up 2 bases and J gave up 8 bases, with 15 bases separating them. The CDR3 is made up of 15 amino acids. The repertoire was sequenced with immunoSEQ multiplex PCR; TCRdb's copy has only in-frame clones and lacks some. The sample consists of some 400,000 clones, around 87% of them appearing once. The chain links TRBV2 to TRBJ1-4, with D uncertain. What was sequenced was PBMCs or T cells enriched from blood (not recorded which). The TCR originated in a man between 25 and 39 years old who had recovered from COVID-19. The chain's CDR3 is CASSEMRASGEKLFF. DNA for the CDR3: TGTGCCAGCAGTGAAATGAGGGCGTCCGGAGAAAAACTGTTTTTT.